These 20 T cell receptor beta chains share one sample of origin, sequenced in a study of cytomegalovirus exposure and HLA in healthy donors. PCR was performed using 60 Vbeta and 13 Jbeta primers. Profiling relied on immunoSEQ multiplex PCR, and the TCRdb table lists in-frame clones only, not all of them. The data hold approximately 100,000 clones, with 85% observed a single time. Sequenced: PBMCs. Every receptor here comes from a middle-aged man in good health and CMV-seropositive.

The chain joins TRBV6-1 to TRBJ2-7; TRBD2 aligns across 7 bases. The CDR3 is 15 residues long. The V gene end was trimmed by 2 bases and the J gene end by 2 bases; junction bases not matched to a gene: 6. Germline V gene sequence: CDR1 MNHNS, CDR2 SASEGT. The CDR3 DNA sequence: TGTGCCAGCAGTGAACGGGCTAGCGGCGCCTACGAGCAGTACTTC. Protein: CASSERASGAYEQYF.

CDR3 nucleotide sequence: TGTGCCAGCAGCTTAAGCGGACAGGGGGACACTGAAGCTTTCTTT. Protein sequence: CASSLSGQGDTEAFF. The chain couples TRBV11-1 to TRBJ1-1; 10 nucleotides align to TRBD1. Trimming cost V 2 bases and J 3 bases; bases outside gene matches: 3. Germline lookup yields CDR1 SGHAT and CDR2 FQDESV (reference sequence). The CDR3 consists of 15 residues.

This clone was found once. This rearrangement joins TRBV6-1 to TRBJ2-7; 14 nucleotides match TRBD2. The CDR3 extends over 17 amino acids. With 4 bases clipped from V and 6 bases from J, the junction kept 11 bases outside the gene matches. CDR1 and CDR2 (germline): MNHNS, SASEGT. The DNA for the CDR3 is TGTGCCAGCAGTGGGCTCCGACTAGCGGGAGGGCCGAGCGAGCAGTACTTC. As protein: CASSGLRLAGGPSEQYF.

CDR3 sequence (DNA): TGTGCCAGCAGCTCAATCGGACAGGGGGCTATCGAGGGGACTGAAGCTTTCTTT. Translating it yields CASSSIGQGAIEGTEAFF. This rearrangement joins TRBV5-6 to TRBJ1-1; the match to TRBD1 covers 11 bases. The CDR3 covers 18 residues. The J segment lost 5 bases and the V segment lost 3 bases, leaving 15 bases of the junction unmatched. Per germline, CDR1 SGHDT and CDR2 YYEEEE.

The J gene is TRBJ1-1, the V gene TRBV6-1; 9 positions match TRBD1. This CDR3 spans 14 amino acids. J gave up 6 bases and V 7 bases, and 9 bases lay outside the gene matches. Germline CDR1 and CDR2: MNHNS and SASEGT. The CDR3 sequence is CASTLGDRDAEAFF. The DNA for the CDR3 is TGTGCCAGCACCCTAGGGGACAGGGACGCTGAAGCTTTCTTT.

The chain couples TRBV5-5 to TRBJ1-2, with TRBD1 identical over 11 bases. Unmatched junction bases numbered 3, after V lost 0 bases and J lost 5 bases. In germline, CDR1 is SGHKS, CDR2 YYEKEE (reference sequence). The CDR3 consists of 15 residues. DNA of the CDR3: TGTGCCAGCAGCTTGGGAGGACAGGGGGCATATGGCTACACCTTC. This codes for CASSLGGQGAYGYTF.

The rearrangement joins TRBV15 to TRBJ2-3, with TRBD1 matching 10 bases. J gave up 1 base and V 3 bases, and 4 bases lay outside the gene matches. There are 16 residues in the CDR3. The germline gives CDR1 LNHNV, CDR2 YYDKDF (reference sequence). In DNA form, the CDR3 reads TGTGCCACCAGCAGGGGGGACAGGGGCGGCACAGATACGCAGTATTTT. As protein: CATSRGDRGGTDTQYF. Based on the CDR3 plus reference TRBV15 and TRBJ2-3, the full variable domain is DAMVIQNPRYQVTQFGKPVTLSCSQTLNHNVMYWYQQKSSQAPKLLFHYYDKDFNNEADTPDNFQSRRPNTSFCFLDIRSPGLGDTAMYLCATSRGDRGGTDTQYFGPGTRLTVL.

The chain's CDR3 is CASSWGGTGGYWPETQYF. The CDR3 region has the DNA TGTGCCAGCAGCTGGGGGGGGACAGGGGGCTATTGGCCAGAGACCCAGTACTTC. The V call is TRBV5-6, the J call TRBJ2-5; 12 nucleotides line up with TRBD1. The germline V gene encodes CDR1 SGHDT and CDR2 YYEEEE. The ends lost 3 bases at V and 4 bases at J; junction bases unmatched: 13. This CDR3 contains 18 residues.

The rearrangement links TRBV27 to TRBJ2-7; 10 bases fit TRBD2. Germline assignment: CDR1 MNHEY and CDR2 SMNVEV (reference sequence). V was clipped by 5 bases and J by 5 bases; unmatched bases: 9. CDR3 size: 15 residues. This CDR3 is CASSPPSGRAHEQYF. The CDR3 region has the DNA TGTGCCAGCAGTCCCCCCAGCGGGAGGGCCCACGAGCAGTACTTC.

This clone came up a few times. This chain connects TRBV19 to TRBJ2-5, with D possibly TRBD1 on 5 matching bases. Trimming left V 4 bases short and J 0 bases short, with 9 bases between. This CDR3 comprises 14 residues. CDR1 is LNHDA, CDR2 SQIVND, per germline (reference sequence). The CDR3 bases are TGTGCCAGTAGTACCCAGGGTTACCAAGAGACCCAGTACTTC. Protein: CASSTQGYQETQYF. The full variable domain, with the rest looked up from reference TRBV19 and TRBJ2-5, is DGGITQSPKYLFRKEGQNVTLSCEQNLNHDAMYWYRQDPGQGLRLIYYSQIVNDFQKGDIAEGYSVSREKKESFPLTVTSAQKNPTAFYLCASSTQGYQETQYFGPGTRLLVL.

The DNA of the CDR3 is TGTGCCAGTAATAACAGGGCTTACACAGATACGCAGTATTTT. Translating it yields CASNNRAYTDTQYF. This chain uses TRBV19 with TRBJ2-3, with D maybe TRBD1 (6 bases). This CDR3 spans 14 amino acids. Trimming removed 7 bases at V and 2 bases at J, with 13 bases between. In germline, CDR1 is LNHDA, CDR2 SQIVND (reference sequence).

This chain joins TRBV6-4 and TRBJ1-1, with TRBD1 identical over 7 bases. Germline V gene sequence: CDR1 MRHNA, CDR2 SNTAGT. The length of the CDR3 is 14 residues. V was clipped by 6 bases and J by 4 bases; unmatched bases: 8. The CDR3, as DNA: TGTGCCAGCAGGGGCACAGGGGCGGTCACTGAAGCTTTCTTT. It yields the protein CASRGTGAVTEAFF.

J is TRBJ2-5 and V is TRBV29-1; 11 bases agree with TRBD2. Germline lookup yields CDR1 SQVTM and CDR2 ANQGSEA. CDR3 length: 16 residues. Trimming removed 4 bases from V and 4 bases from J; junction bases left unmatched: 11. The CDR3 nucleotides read TGCAGCGTTGGGGCTAGCGGGAGGCAGAGGGGAGAGACCCAGTACTTC. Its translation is CSVGASGRQRGETQYF.

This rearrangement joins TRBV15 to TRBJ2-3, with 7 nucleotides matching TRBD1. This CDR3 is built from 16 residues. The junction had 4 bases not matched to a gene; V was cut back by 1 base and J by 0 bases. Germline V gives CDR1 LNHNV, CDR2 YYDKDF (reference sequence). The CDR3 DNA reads TGTGCCACCAGCAGAGGACTGACAGGGAGCACAGATACGCAGTATTTT. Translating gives CATSRGLTGSTDTQYF.

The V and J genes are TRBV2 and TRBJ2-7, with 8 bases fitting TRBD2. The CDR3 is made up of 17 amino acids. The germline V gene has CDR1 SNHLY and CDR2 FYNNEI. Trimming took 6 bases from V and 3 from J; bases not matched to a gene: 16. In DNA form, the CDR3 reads TGTGCCAGCAGCAAGACTAGGCGGGAGGTCTGGAGCTACGAGCAGTACTTC. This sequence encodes CASSKTRREVWSYEQYF.

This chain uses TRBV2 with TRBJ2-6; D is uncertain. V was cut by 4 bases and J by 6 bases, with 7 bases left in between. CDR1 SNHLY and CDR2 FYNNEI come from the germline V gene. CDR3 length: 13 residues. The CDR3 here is CASSAAEANVLTF. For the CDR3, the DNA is TGTGCCAGCAGTGCGGCGGAGGCCAACGTCCTGACTTTC.

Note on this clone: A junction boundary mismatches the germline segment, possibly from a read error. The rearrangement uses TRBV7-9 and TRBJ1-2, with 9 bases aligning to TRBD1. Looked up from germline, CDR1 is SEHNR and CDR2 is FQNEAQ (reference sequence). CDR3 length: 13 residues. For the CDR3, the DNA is TGTTCCAGCAGCCCGGGACAGGGCCATGGCTACACCTTC. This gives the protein CSSSPGQGHGYTF.

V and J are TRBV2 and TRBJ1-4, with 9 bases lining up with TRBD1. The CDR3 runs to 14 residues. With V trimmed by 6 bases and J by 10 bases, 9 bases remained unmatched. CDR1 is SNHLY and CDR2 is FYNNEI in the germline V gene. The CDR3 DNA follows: TGTGCCAGCAGGGTGACAGGGGGGGAAAGAAAACTGTTTTTT. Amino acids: CASRVTGGERKLFF.

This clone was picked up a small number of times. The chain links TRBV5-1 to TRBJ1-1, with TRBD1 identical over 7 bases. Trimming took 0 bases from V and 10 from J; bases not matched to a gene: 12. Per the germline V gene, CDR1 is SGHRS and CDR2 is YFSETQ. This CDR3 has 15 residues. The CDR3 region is CASSLVQGGVQGAFF. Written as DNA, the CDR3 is TGCGCCAGCAGCTTGGTCCAGGGGGGCGTCCAAGGAGCTTTCTTT.

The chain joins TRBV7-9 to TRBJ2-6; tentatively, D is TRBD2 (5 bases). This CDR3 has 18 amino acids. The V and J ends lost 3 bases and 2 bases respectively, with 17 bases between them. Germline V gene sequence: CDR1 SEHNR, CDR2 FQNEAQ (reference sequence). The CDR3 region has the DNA TGTGCCAGCAGCTTGGGAGAGCCGATTGGGCCTGGGGCCAACGTCCTGACTTTC. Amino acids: CASSLGEPIGPGANVLTF.